The 31 T cell receptor beta chains reported below all come from one sample, sequenced in a study of CD8 T cells in Susac syndrome. Reverse transcription of about 0.45 to 1 ug RNA was carried out with random hexamers. TCRdb re-called the immunoSEQ multiplex PCR reads with MiXCR, one entry per CDR3 protein. The data contain 330,000 or so distinct CDR3 sequences, 89% of them singletons. Sequencing used CD8+ T cells from PBMCs. The receptor set was obtained from a human donor with multiple sclerosis.

The chain uses TRBV29-1 and TRBJ2-7, with 7 bases fitting TRBD1. From germline, CDR1 is SQVTM and CDR2 ANQGSEA. The trim removed 3 bases at V and 2 bases at J, leaving 10 bases unmatched. The CDR3 contains 15 residues. The CDR3 sequence: CSVEVQGRVTYEQYF. CDR3 nucleotides: TGCAGCGTTGAGGTACAGGGGCGGGTAACCTACGAGCAGTACTTC.

The V and J genes are TRBV7-2 and TRBJ2-1; no firm D call. CDR3 length equals 13 residues. V was cut by 0 bases and J by 12 bases, with 12 bases left in between. In germline, CDR1 is SGHTA, CDR2 FQGNSA. The CDR3: CASSLAVDPGQFF. Written as DNA, the CDR3 is TGTGCCAGCAGCTTAGCGGTAGATCCGGGGCAGTTCTTC.

The chain carries TRBV9 and TRBJ2-1; no definite D call. V lost 4 bases and J lost 8, with 13 bases in between. Germline V gene lookup returns CDR1 SGDLS and CDR2 YYNGEE. This CDR3 is built from 13 residues. CDR3 loop: CASSPGRLDEQFF. The CDR3, as DNA: TGTGCCAGCAGCCCCGGACGGCTGGATGAGCAGTTCTTC. The full variable domain, its missing parts supplied by reference TRBV9 and TRBJ2-1, is DSGVTQTPKHLITATGQRVTLRCSPRSGDLSVYWYQQSLDQGLQFLIQYYNGEERAKGNILERFSAQQFPDLHSELNLSSLELGDSALYFCASSPGRLDEQFFGPGTRLTVL.

The chain combines TRBV5-1 with TRBJ2-7, with D unresolved. The germline V and J ends were trimmed by 0 bases and 2 bases, with 12 bases remaining between them. Germline values: CDR1 SGHRS, CDR2 YFSETQ. The CDR3 length is 15 residues. The CDR3 reads CASSLGPELPYEQYF. CDR3 nucleotides: TGCGCCAGCAGCTTGGGGCCCGAGCTGCCCTACGAGCAGTACTTC.

The chain is built from TRBV15 and TRBJ2-1, with 16 bases matching TRBD2. The germline CDR1 and CDR2 sequences are LNHNV and YYDKDF (reference sequence). The CDR3 is 22 residues long. The J segment lost 3 bases and the V segment lost 1 base, leaving 15 bases of the junction unmatched. The CDR3 protein is CATSRGGGTSGGALKYYNEQFF. The CDR3 nucleotides are TGTGCCACCAGCAGAGGAGGTGGGACTAGCGGGGGGGCCCTAAAATACTACAATGAGCAGTTCTTC.

The rearrangement links TRBV19 to TRBJ1-1; D call uncertain. Germline V CDR1 and CDR2: LNHDA, SQIVND (reference sequence). The CDR3 consists of 13 residues. Trimming took 0 bases from V and 2 from J, leaving 4 bases between them. The CDR3 DNA follows: TGTGCCAGTAGTATAGAGGGCAACACTGAAGCTTTCTTT. Translated, it gives CASSIEGNTEAFF.

This clonotype was observed a few times. V usage is TRBV7-2 and J usage is TRBJ2-1, with a weak D call TRBD1 (5 bases). This CDR3 is 15 amino acids long. Trimming removed 1 base at V and 5 bases at J, with 12 bases between. From germline, CDR1 is SGHTA and CDR2 FQGNSA. The CDR3 DNA reads TGTGCCAGCAGCTTAGTAGGGGCGGCTCACAATGAGCAGTTCTTC. Translating it yields CASSLVGAAHNEQFF.

This chain connects TRBV20-1 to TRBJ1-2; D possibly corresponds to TRBD1 (6 bases). The CDR3 loop spans 17 amino acids. Trimming shortened V by 6 bases and J by 5 bases, and 28 bases separated the two germline ends. CDR1 DFQATT and CDR2 SNEGSKA come from the germline V gene (reference sequence). The CDR3 DNA sequence: TGCAGTGCAGAAGTGGACAGTACGATGGAGTTCTTTTATGGCTACACCTTC. Protein product: CSAEVDSTMEFFYGYTF.

This rearrangement joins TRBV20-1 to TRBJ2-7; the D gene is possibly TRBD2 (5 bases). V was shortened by 2 bases and J by 3 bases, with 8 bases between the two germline ends. Germline V CDR1 and CDR2: DFQATT, SNEGSKA (reference sequence). The CDR3 extends over 12 amino acids. CDR3 sequence reads: CSARPAGYEQYF. Here the CDR3 DNA reads TGCAGTGCTAGACCGGCGGGCTACGAGCAGTACTTC.

CDR3 coding DNA: TGTGCCAGCAGCGTAGGAGGGGGAGATACGCAGTATTTT. It is translated as CASSVGGGDTQYF. The rearrangement joins TRBV9 to TRBJ2-3, with D perhaps TRBD1 (6 bases). Germline values: CDR1 SGDLS, CDR2 YYNGEE. The CDR3 has 13 amino acids. Between the trimmed V and J ends, which lost 0 bases and 5 bases, there was a span of 7 bases.

This clonotype was seen more than once but under ten times. The chain recombines TRBV29-1 with TRBJ2-1; D is perhaps TRBD1 (6 bases). The CDR3 consists of 13 residues. CDR1 SQVTM and CDR2 ANQGSEA come from the germline V gene. The V and J ends lost 5 bases and 4 bases respectively, with 12 bases between them. The CDR3 DNA follows: TGCAGCGTTCGGGACACCCCATACAATGAGCAGTTCTTC. Its translation is CSVRDTPYNEQFF.

The chain combines TRBV3-1 with TRBJ1-1, with D possibly matching TRBD1 (5 bases). The germline V gene has CDR1 LGHDT and CDR2 YNNKEL (reference sequence). The CDR3 is 15 amino acids. V lost 0 bases, J lost 0 bases, and 8 bases lay in between. The CDR3 DNA sequence: TGTGCCAGCAGCCAAGATCGGGGGGTGAACACTGAAGCTTTCTTT. Encoded protein: CASSQDRGVNTEAFF.

The chain links TRBV9 to TRBJ2-1; D remains unclear. Germline V gene sequence: CDR1 SGDLS, CDR2 YYNGEE. The V end was cut by 3 bases, the J end by 5 bases, with 9 bases between. The CDR3 totals 13 residues. The CDR3 spells CASSAPRHNEQFF. DNA for the CDR3: TGTGCCAGCAGCGCCCCCCGACACAATGAGCAGTTCTTC.

This chain joins TRBV12-3 or TRBV12-4 and TRBJ2-5; 8 bases fit TRBD2. The CDR3 covers 16 residues. Losses at the gene ends were 2 bases for V and 4 bases for J; bases not matched to a gene: 9. DNA for the CDR3: TGTGCCAGCAGTTTACTCCTAGCGGGCCACCCAGAGACCCAGTACTTC. Translated: CASSLLLAGHPETQYF.

This rearrangement joins TRBV9 to TRBJ2-2; TRBD2 might be the D (5 bases). CDR1 is SGDLS and CDR2 is YYNGEE in the germline V gene. The V end lost 3 bases, the J end lost 9 bases, and 9 bases lay between the germline ends. This CDR3 contains 12 residues. The CDR3 nucleotides read TGTGCCAGCAGCGGGAGGAGTTGGGAGCTGTTTTTT. Protein sequence: CASSGRSWELFF.

The rearrangement uses TRBV7-2 and TRBJ1-1; weak D call: TRBD1 (5 bases). The CDR3 extends over 15 amino acids. Germline lookup yields CDR1 SGHTA and CDR2 FQGNSA. Trimming took 1 base from V and 3 from J, leaving 12 bases between them. The CDR3 here is CASSLVAGLDTEAFF. The CDR3 DNA reads as TGTGCCAGCAGCTTAGTCGCAGGGTTGGACACTGAAGCTTTCTTT.

V and J are TRBV20-1 and TRBJ2-1; a weak D match, TRBD2 (6 bases). CDR1 is DFQATT and CDR2 is SNEGSKA in the germline V gene (reference sequence). This CDR3 comprises 14 residues. Trimming shortened V by 3 bases and J by 0 bases, and 9 bases separated the two germline ends. Written as DNA, the CDR3 is TGCAGTGCTAGGGACTACAGCTCCTACAATGAGCAGTTCTTC. This encodes CSARDYSSYNEQFF.

V is TRBV4-3 and J is TRBJ2-1; TRBD2 agrees at 7 bases. The junction had 8 bases not matched to a gene; V was cut back by 6 bases and J by 0 bases. CDR1 is LGHNA, CDR2 YSLEER, per germline. The CDR3 runs to 16 residues. Here the CDR3 reads CASSSAGGSSYNEQFF. In nucleotides, the CDR3 is TGCGCCAGCAGTAGCGCTGGCGGGAGCTCCTACAATGAGCAGTTCTTC.

The chain combines TRBV27 with TRBJ2-1, with 7 nucleotides matching TRBD2. The CDR3 is 14 residues long. Germline CDR1 reads MNHEY; CDR2 reads SMNVEV (reference sequence). V was pared by 3 bases and J by 10 bases, with 9 bases of the junction left unmatched. For the CDR3, the DNA is TGTGCCAGCAGTTTGAGGGTAAGCGGGGACGAGCAGTTCTTC. Translating gives CASSLRVSGDEQFF.

This clonotype appeared a few times. The chain couples TRBV6-1 to TRBJ1-5; D gene ambiguous. CDR1 is MNHNS and CDR2 is SASEGT in the germline V gene. The ends were cut back, 0 bases at V and 2 bases at J, with 8 bases in the middle. This CDR3 has 15 residues. Here the CDR3 DNA reads TGTGCCAGCAGTGAAGCGCCGGGAGGCAATCAGCCCCAGCATTTT. This codes for CASSEAPGGNQPQHF.

The rearrangement links TRBV29-1 to TRBJ2-3, with TRBD2 identical over 7 bases. The CDR3 totals 12 residues. V gave up 6 bases and J gave up 6 bases; unmatched junction bases: 6. Germline-derived CDR1 and CDR2 are SQVTM and ANQGSEA. The CDR3 here is CSVLGGEDTQYF. The CDR3 bases are TGCAGCGTCCTGGGGGGGGAGGATACGCAGTATTTT.

The chain recombines TRBV28 with TRBJ1-5; D is uncertain. The CDR3 runs 14 residues. The germline V gene encodes CDR1 MDHEN and CDR2 SYDVKM. V gave up 6 bases and J gave up 4 bases, with 13 bases separating them. CDR3 loop: CASRAQWRNQPQHF. The CDR3 nucleotides are TGTGCCAGCAGAGCTCAGTGGCGGAATCAGCCCCAGCATTTT.

V gene TRBV4-1 combines with J gene TRBJ2-3, with 14 bases matching TRBD2. CDR1 and CDR2 (germline): MGHRA, YSYEKL. V lost 5 bases to trimming and J lost 6 bases; unmatched junction nucleotides: 7. The CDR3 covers 16 residues. CDR3 protein: CASSSRLAGGPDTQYF. The CDR3 bases are TGCGCCAGCAGCTCGAGACTAGCGGGAGGGCCGGATACGCAGTATTTT.

This chain uses TRBV6-1 with TRBJ2-7; TRBD1 aligns across 9 bases. Germline V lookup: CDR1 MNHNS, CDR2 SASEGT. With 1 base clipped from V and 8 bases from J, the junction kept 3 bases outside the gene matches. The CDR3 is 13 amino acids. CDR3 residues: CASSEGTGDQQYF. CDR3 nucleotide sequence: TGTGCCAGCAGTGAAGGGACAGGGGACCAGCAGTACTTC.

The rearrangement joins TRBV19 to TRBJ1-2; perhaps TRBD1 as D (5 bases). Trimming stripped 4 bases from V and 8 bases from J, with 17 bases between. This CDR3 has 14 residues. Germline-derived CDR1 and CDR2 are LNHDA and SQIVND (reference sequence). The CDR3 here is CASSTPGTEYGYTF. CDR3 coding DNA: TGTGCCAGTAGTACCCCCGGGACGGAGTACGGCTACACCTTC.

This clonotype was detected once. The chain has TRBV30 and TRBJ1-2, with 8 bases identical to TRBD1. The V segment lost 4 bases and the J segment 8 bases; nucleotides outside the gene matches: 9. The CDR3 contains 13 residues. Germline-derived CDR1 and CDR2 are GTSNPN and SVGIG (reference sequence). CDR3 sequence (DNA): TGTGCCTGGACTGACCAGGGGGCGCACGGCTACACCTTC. Protein product: CAWTDQGAHGYTF.

The J gene is TRBJ2-7, the V gene TRBV14, with D perhaps assigned TRBD1 or TRBD2 (5 bases each). The CDR3 spans 17 residues. V was pared by 0 bases and J by 1 base, with 16 bases between. The germline gives CDR1 SGHDN, CDR2 FVKESK. The CDR3 nucleotides read TGTGCCAGCAGCCAAGATTATATAGGGGAGAAATCCTACGAGCAGTACTTC. Translating it yields CASSQDYIGEKSYEQYF.

The V call is TRBV20-1, the J call TRBJ2-7, with 8 bases identical to TRBD1. The CDR3 has 13 amino acids. The V gene end was trimmed by 5 bases and the J gene end by 6 bases; junction bases not matched to a gene: 9. Germline loops: CDR1 DFQATT, CDR2 SNEGSKA (reference sequence). In DNA form, the CDR3 reads TGCAGTGCTGCCGAGGACAGGGTACCCGAGCAGTACTTC. This encodes CSAAEDRVPEQYF.

The gene calls are TRBV15 and TRBJ2-3; D is possibly TRBD2 (5 bases). Germline V gene lookup returns CDR1 LNHNV and CDR2 YYDKDF (reference sequence). The V and J ends lost 0 bases and 4 bases respectively, with 17 bases between them. The CDR3 contains 17 residues. The CDR3 DNA reads as TGTGCCACCAGCAGAGATCGGGGTGGCTCCAGGCCAGATACGCAGTATTTT. Its protein product is CATSRDRGGSRPDTQYF.

V gene TRBV15 combines with J gene TRBJ2-6; D is undetermined. The CDR3 has 15 amino acids. V lost 7 bases to trimming and J lost 3 bases, with 13 bases between them. Germline V gene data show CDR1 as LNHNV and CDR2 as YYDKDF (reference sequence). DNA for the CDR3: TGTGCCACCAATGCGGTGGACGGTGGGGCCAACGTCCTGACTTTC. Its protein product is CATNAVDGGANVLTF.

The CDR3 sequence is CASSLGRGTAGDQPQHF. In DNA form, the CDR3 reads TGTGCCAGCAGCCTCGGCAGGGGCACCGCAGGAGATCAGCCCCAGCATTTT. The rearrangement joins TRBV13 to TRBJ1-5; a weak D match, TRBD1 (6 bases). This CDR3 is 17 amino acids long. CDR1 is PRHDT, CDR2 FYEKMQ, per germline (reference sequence). The V end lost 5 bases, the J end lost 5 bases, and 22 bases lay between the germline ends.